The 4 T cell receptor beta chains listed next were all sequenced from one sample in a study of T cells in Graves' hyperthyroidism and ophthalmopathy. There were TCR beta CDR3 regions amplified from RNA transcripts. HTBI primers drove first-round RT-PCR of the TCR CDR3. TCRdb redid the calling of the multiplex PCR reads with MiXCR, one entry per CDR3 protein. This table has some 650,000 distinct CDR3 sequences, 16% appearing once. The sequencing input was blood. The receptors stem from a woman aged 40 to 49 with Graves' ophthalmopathy.

This clonotype has just a few counts. This chain joins TRBV11-2 and TRBJ2-7, with 12 bases that match TRBD2. The CDR3 extends over 19 amino acids. CDR1 is SGHAT, CDR2 FQNNGV, per germline. V lost 8 bases, J lost 0 bases, and 17 bases stayed unmatched. The CDR3 loop reads CASATRAGLAGFSSYEQYF. The CDR3 coding sequence is TGTGCCAGCGCAACCCGGGCCGGACTAGCGGGATTCAGCTCCTACGAGCAGTACTTC. The whole variable domain, filled in from reference TRBV11-2 and TRBJ2-7, reads EAGVAQSPRYKIIEKRQSVAFWCNPISGHATLYWYQQILGQGPKLLIQFQNNGVVDDSQLPKDRFSAERLKGVDSTLKIQPAKLEDSAVYLCASATRAGLAGFSSYEQYFGPGTRLTVT.

This clonotype was recorded at least ten times. V and J are TRBV11-2 and TRBJ2-7; D is unresolved. Germline V gene data show CDR1 as SGHAT and CDR2 as FQNNGV. With 5 bases removed from V and 4 bases from J, the gap between germline ends came to 12 bases. CDR3 length: 13 amino acids. Here the CDR3 DNA reads TGTGCCAGCAGCCACCTAAGGGCATACGAGCAGTACTTC. Its protein product is CASSHLRAYEQYF.

This clonotype was picked up many times. V gene TRBV28 combines with J gene TRBJ1-2; D gene uncertain. Germline V gene lookup returns CDR1 MDHEN and CDR2 SYDVKM. The CDR3 runs 12 residues. V was shortened by 6 bases and J by 4 bases, with 9 bases between the two germline ends. CDR3 residues: CASSQRVYGYTF. CDR3 nucleotides: TGTGCCAGCAGCCAGCGAGTCTATGGCTACACCTTC.

The rearrangement joins TRBV2 to TRBJ2-1, with a tentative D call TRBD2 (5 bases). Per the germline V gene, CDR1 is SNHLY and CDR2 is FYNNEI. The V end lost 3 bases, the J end lost 15 bases, and 24 bases lay between the germline ends. The CDR3 extends over 15 amino acids. The CDR3 sequence: CASSDSGLFLKWRFF. CDR3 nucleotides: TGTGCCAGCAGTGATTCCGGACTTTTCCTTAAATGGCGGTTCTTC.